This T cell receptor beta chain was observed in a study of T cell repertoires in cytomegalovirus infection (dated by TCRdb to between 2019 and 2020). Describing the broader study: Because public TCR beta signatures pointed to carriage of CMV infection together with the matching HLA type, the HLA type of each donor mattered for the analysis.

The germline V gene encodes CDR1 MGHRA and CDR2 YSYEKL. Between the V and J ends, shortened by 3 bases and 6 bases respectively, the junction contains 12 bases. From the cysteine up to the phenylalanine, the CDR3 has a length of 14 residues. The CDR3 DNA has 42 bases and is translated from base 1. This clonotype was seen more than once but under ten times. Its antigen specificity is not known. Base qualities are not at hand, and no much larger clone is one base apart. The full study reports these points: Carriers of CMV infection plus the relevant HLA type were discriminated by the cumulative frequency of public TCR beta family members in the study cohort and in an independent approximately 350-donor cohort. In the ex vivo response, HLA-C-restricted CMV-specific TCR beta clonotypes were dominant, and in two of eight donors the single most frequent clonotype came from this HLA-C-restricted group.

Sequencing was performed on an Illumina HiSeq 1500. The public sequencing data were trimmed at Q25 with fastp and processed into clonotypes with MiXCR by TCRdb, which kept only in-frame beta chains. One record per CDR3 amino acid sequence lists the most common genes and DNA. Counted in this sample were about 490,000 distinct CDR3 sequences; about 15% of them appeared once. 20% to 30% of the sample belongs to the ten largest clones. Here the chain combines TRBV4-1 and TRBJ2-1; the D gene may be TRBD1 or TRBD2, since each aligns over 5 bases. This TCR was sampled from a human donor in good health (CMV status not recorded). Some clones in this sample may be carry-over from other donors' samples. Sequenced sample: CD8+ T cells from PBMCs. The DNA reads TGCGCCAGCAGCCAGGGGACGCCTACCAATGAGCAGTTCTTC. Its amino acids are CASSQGTPTNEQFF.